This T cell receptor beta chain was recovered during a study of blood T cell repertoires in COVID-19. About the study: Sites in the United States, Italy and Spain provided acute and convalescent COVID-19 samples. Nucleic acid was either cDNA or gDNA, and it came from T cells, B-cell-depleted T cells, or PBMCs.

Germline V lookup: CDR1 MNHEY, CDR2 SMNVEV (reference sequence). The CDR3 totals 14 residues. Trimming took off 1 base at V and 3 bases at J, with 9 bases between the two ends. In the study's own analysis: Counts of nucleated cells, estimated from reference gene primer amplification, were obtained. The assay was immunoSEQ multiplex PCR, and TCRdb's table has in-frame clones only and misses some. The D gene and trimming were derived from the DNA, and the V and J assignments and clone size from that table. The sample carries 130,000 to 150,000 clones, 88% recorded once. The sample taken for sequencing was peripheral blood. This clonotype was obtained from a woman aged 45-65 years with acute or convalescent COVID-19. V gene TRBV27 combines with J gene TRBJ1-2, with no clear D. CDR3 coding DNA: TGTGCCAGCAGTTTATACAGCACCCACTATGGCTACACCTTC. Translated, it gives CASSLYSTHYGYTF.